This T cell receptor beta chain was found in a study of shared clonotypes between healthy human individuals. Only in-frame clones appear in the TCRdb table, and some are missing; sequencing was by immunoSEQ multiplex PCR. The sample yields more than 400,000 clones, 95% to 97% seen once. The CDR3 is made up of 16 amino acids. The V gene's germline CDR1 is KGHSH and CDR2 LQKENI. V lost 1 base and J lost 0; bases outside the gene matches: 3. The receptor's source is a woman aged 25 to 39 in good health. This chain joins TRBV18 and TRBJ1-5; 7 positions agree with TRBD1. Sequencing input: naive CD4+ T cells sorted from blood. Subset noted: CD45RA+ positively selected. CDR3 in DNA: TGTGCCAGCTCACCACGACAGGGAGATAGCAATCAGCCCCAGCATTTT. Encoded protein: CASSPRQGDSNQPQHF.